This entry is about one TCR beta chain. The data were obtained in a study of blood T cell repertoires in COVID-19. Across the whole study: Acute and convalescent COVID-19 samples came from the United States, Italy and Spain. PBMCs, B-cell-depleted T cells, or T cells were the source of the cDNA or gDNA that made up the material.

Measured with immunoSEQ multiplex PCR; TCRdb has only the in-frame clones, and not every one. The sample lists a few hundred thousand clones; 80% to 90% were seen once. CDR1 and CDR2 from the germline V gene are SGHNT and YENEEA. Losses at the gene ends were 8 bases for V and 8 bases for J; bases not matched to a gene: 15. The CDR3 is made up of 15 amino acids. The chain recombines TRBV11-3 with TRBJ1-2; 9 nucleotides line up with TRBD1. The TCR sequence derives from a middle-aged woman who had recovered from COVID-19. The material sequenced was peripheral blood. DNA of the CDR3: TGTGCCAGCGGTATGACAGGGGGTGCTTGGAAGGGCTACACCTTC. Encoded protein: CASGMTGGAWKGYTF.